The 3 T cell receptor beta chains below were found in one sample sequenced in a study of blood T cells in healthy people across ages. It was with a sample-barcoded 5' primer and a J-beta primer mix that a second PCR of about 6 to 12 cycles was run. TCRdb used MiXCR to reprocess the 5' RACE reads, holding one entry per CDR3 protein. Of about 680,000 distinct CDR3 sequences in the sample, around half were seen once. Sequencing used blood. Receptors originate from a woman aged 55 to 70 in good health.

CDR3 residues: CASRPDPGQGRKETQYF. CDR3 nucleotide sequence: TGTGCCAGCAGACCCGACCCTGGACAGGGCCGGAAAGAGACCCAGTACTTC. The chain combines TRBV7-9 with TRBJ2-5; 8 bases map to TRBD1. The CDR3 runs 17 residues. Looked up from germline, CDR1 is SEHNR and CDR2 is FQNEAQ (reference sequence). The V segment lost 6 bases and the J segment 3 bases; nucleotides outside the gene matches: 15.

Turning to this clonotype: One end of the junction does not line up with germline, which may come from a read error. V gene TRBV28 combines with J gene TRBJ2-1; TRBD2 is a possible D gene (5 bases). This CDR3 contains 15 residues. Germline V gene sequence: CDR1 MDHEN, CDR2 SYDVKM. The CDR3 region is CAGSFLGESYNEQFF. DNA of the CDR3: TGTGCCGGCAGTTTTCTGGGAGAGAGTTACAATGAGCAGTTCTTC.

The chain uses TRBV4-2 and TRBJ2-5; D gene uncertain. CDR1 and CDR2 (germline): LGHNA, YNFKEQ. The CDR3 length is 13 residues. Trimming removed 0 bases at V and 5 bases at J, with 7 bases between. CDR3 in amino acids: CASSQDSSETQYF. The CDR3 coding sequence is TGTGCCAGCAGCCAAGATTCCAGTGAGACCCAGTACTTC.